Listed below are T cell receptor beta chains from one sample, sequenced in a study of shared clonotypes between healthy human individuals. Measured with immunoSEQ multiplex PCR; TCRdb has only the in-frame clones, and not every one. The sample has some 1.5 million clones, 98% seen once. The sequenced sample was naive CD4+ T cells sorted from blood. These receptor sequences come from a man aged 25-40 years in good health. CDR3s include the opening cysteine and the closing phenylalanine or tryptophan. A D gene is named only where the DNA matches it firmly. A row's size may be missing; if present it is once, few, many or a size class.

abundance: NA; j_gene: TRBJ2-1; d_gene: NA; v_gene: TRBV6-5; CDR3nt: TGTGCCAGCAGTCAGGACAGTTTTTCCCCAAAGTTCTTC; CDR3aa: CASSQDSFSPKFF
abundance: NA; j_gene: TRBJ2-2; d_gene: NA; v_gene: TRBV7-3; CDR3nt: TGTGCCAGCAGCCCCCCCTATGGAGGGACCGGGGAGCTGTTTTTT; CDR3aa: CASSPPYGGTGELFF
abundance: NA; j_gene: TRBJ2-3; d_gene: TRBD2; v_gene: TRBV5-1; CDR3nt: TGCGCCAGCAGCACGGGAGGGGGAGCGAGGAGCACAGATACGCAGTATTTT; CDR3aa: CASSTGGGARSTDTQYF
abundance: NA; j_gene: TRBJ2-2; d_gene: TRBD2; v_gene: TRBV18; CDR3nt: TGTGCCAGCTCACCTCCGGGACTAGCGGGAGGTTCCGCCGGGGAGCTGTTTTTT; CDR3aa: CASSPPGLAGGSAGELFF
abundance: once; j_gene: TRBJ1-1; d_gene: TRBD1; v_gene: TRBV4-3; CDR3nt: TGCGCCAGCAGCCCACTCCGCGGGGGACAGGGGGACAAAGCTTTCTTT; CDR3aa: CASSPLRGGQGDKAFF
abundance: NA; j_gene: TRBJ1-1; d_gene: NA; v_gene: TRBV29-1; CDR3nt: TGCAGCGTAATGAGGGACGGTAACACTGAAGCTTTCTTT; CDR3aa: CSVMRDGNTEAFF
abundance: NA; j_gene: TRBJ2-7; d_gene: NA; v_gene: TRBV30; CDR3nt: TGTGCCTGGAGCATGACCTCCTACGAGCAGTACTTC; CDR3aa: CAWSMTSYEQYF
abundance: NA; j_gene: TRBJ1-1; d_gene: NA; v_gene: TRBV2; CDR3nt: TGTGCCAGCAGTTCAGGGGTGCACACTGAAGCTTTCTTT; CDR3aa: CASSSGVHTEAFF
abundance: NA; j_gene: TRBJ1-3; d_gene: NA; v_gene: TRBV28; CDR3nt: TGTGCCAGCAGAGATGGTGGAGTAGCCCCTGGAAACACCATATATTTT; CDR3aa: CASRDGGVAPGNTIYF
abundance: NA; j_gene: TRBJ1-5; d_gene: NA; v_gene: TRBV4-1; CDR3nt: TGCGCCAGCCAAGCGCTGGGTAGCAATCAGCCCCAGCATTTT; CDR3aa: CASQALGSNQPQHF
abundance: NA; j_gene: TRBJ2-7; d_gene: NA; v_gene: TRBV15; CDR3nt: TGTGCCACCAGCAAGGCAGGACCCTACGAGCAGTACTTC; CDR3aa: CATSKAGPYEQYF
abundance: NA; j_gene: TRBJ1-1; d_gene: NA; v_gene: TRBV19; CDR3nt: TGTGCCAGTACCGAAAAGGGACGTCGTGAAGCTTTCTTT; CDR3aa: CASTEKGRREAFF
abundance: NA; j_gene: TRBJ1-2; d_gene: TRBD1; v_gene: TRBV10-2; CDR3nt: TGCGCCAGCAGTGAACAGGGGGCTCGCTATGGCTACACCTTC; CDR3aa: CASSEQGARYGYTF
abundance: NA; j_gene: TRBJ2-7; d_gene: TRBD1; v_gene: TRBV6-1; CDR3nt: TGTGCCAGCAGTGCCGACAGGACAGGGGAGCCCTACGAGCAGTACTTC; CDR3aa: CASSADRTGEPYEQYF
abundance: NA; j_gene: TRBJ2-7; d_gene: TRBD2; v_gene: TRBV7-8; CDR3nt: TGTGCCAGCAGCTTTTCTCCTAGCGGGAGCTCCTACGAGCAGTACTTC; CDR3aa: CASSFSPSGSSYEQYF
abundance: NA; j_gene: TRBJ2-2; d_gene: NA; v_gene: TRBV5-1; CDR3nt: TGCGCCAGCAGCTTGGAGGGCGGCCGCGGGGAGCTGTTTTTT; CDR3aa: CASSLEGGRGELFF
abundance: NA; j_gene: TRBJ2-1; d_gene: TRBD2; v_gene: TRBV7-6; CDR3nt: TGTGCCAGCAGCCTTGGGACTAGCGGGAGGCGGGATGAGCAGTTCTTC; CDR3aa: CASSLGTSGRRDEQFF
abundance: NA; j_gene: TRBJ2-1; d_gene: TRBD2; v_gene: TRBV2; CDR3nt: TGTGCCAGCAGCGCCCGCAGCGGGAGGTGGAACAATGAGCAGTTCTTC; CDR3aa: CASSARSGRWNNEQFF
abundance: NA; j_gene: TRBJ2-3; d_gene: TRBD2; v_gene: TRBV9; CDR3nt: TGTGCCAGCAGCGTAGCGGTTGGGAGGGCCACAGATACGCAGTATTTT; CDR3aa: CASSVAVGRATDTQYF
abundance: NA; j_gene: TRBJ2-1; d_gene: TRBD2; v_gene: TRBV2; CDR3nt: TGTGCCAGCAGGAGACTAGCTACCTTTTTCGGTGAGCAGTTCTTC; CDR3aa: CASRRLATFFGEQFF
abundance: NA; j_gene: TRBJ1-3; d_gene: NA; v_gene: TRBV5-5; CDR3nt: TGTGCCAGCAGCTTGGTTCCGGGAAGGGGAAACACCATATATTTT; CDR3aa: CASSLVPGRGNTIYF
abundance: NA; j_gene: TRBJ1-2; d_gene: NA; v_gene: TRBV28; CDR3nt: TGTGCCAGCAGAGGGGCGGGACTTGGGTCGGGCTACACCTTC; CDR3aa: CASRGAGLGSGYTF
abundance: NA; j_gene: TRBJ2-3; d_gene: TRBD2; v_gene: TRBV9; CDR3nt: TGTGCCAGCAGCGCTCCGGGACTAAACACAGATACGCAGTATTTT; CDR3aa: CASSAPGLNTDTQYF
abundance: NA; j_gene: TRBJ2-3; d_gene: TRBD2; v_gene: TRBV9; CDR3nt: TGTGCCAGCAGCGTCGCAGGACAGCGGGAGGGCCAAGATACGCAGTATTTT; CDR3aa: CASSVAGQREGQDTQYF
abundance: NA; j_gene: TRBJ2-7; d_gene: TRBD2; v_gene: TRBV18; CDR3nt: TGTGCCAGCTCACTGAAAGAGGGACTAGTTTTTCGTGATTTGACGGAGCAGTACTTC; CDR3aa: CASSLKEGLVFRDLTEQYF
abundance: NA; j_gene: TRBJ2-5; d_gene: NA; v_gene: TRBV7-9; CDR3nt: TGTGCCAGCAGCTTACACGGGTTCCAAGAGACCCAGTACTTC; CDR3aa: CASSLHGFQETQYF
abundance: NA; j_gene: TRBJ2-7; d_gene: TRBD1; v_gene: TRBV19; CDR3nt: TGTGCCAGTAGTACAAACAGGGGATTCGCCTACGAGCAGTACTTC; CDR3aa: CASSTNRGFAYEQYF
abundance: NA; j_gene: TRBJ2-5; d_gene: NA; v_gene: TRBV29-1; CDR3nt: TGCAGCGTTGCCGGTTGGGTAGAAGAGACCCAGTACTTC; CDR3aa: CSVAGWVEETQYF
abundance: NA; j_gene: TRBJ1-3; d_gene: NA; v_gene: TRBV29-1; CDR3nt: TGCAGCGTTGAAGGACAACACTCTGGAAACACCATATATTTT; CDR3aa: CSVEGQHSGNTIYF
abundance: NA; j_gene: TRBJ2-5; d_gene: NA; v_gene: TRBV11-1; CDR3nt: TGTGCCAGCAGCGGAAGGACGGTTCTGGAAGAGACCCAGTACTTC; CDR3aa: CASSGRTVLEETQYF
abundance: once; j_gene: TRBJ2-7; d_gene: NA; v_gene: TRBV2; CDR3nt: TGTGCCAGCAGTGAACATTACGAGCAGTACTTC; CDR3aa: CASSEHYEQYF
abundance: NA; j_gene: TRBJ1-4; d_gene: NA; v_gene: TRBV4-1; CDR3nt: TGCGCCAGCAGCCAAGAAAGGGCAAATGAAAAACTGTTTTTT; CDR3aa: CASSQERANEKLFF
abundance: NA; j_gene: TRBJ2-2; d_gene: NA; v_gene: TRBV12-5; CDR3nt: TGTGCTAGTGGAAAGGGTCAGGGGAGCGGGGAGCTGTTTTTT; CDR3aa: CASGKGQGSGELFF
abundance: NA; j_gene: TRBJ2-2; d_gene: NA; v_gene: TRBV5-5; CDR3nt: TGTGCCAGCAGCTTGCTACAGGGAAGAAACACCGGGGAGCTGTTTTTT; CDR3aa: CASSLLQGRNTGELFF
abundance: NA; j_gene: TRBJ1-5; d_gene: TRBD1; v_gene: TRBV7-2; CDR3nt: TGTGCCAGCAGCCAGGGACAGGGAGGCAATCAGCCCCAGCATTTT; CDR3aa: CASSQGQGGNQPQHF
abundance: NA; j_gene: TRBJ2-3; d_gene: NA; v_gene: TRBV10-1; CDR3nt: TGCGCCAGCAGCGTTGACGGAACTAGCACAGATACGCAGTATTTT; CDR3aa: CASSVDGTSTDTQYF
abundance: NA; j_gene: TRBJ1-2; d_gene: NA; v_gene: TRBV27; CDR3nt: TGTGCCAGCCATTCCCACTCCGGGGTAGGACCGATATATGGCTACACCTTC; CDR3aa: CASHSHSGVGPIYGYTF
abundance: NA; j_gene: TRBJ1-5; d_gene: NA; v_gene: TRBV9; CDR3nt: TGTGCCAGCAGCCTCGGACCGACCCACGAGACCCAGCATTTT; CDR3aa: CASSLGPTHETQHF
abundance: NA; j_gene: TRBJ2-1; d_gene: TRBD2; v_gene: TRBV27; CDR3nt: TGTGCCAGCAGTTCCCTCGGACTAGCGGGCGCCTACAATGAGCAGTTCTTC; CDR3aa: CASSSLGLAGAYNEQFF
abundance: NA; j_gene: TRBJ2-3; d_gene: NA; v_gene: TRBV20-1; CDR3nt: TGCAGTGCCGGTCTCACAGATACGCAGTATTTT; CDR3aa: CSAGLTDTQYF
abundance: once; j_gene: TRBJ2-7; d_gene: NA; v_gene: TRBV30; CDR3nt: TGTGCCTGGAGGAGCAGCACCTACGAGCAGTACTTC; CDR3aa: CAWRSSTYEQYF
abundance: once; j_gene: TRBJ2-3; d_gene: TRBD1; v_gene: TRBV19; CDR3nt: TGTGCCAGTAGTATAGATAGGGGGCAACGCACAGATACGCAGTATTTT; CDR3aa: CASSIDRGQRTDTQYF
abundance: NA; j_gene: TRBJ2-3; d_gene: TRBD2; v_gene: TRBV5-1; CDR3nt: TGCGCCAGCAGCCCGGGACTAGCGGCGACAGATACGCAGTATTTT; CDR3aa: CASSPGLAATDTQYF
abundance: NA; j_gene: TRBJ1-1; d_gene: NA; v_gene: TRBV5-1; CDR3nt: TGCGCCAGCAGCAGGAAGGATTTGGTGACTGAAGCTTTCTTT; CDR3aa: CASSRKDLVTEAFF
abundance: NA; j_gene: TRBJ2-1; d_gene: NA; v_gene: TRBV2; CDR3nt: TGTGCCAGCAGTGACCCGGCCCAACTAAGGAATGAGCAGTTCTTC; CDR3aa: CASSDPAQLRNEQFF
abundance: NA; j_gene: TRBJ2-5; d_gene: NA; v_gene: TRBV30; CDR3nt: TGTGCCTGGAGTGGGACTGTACAAGAGACCCAGTACTTC; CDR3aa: CAWSGTVQETQYF
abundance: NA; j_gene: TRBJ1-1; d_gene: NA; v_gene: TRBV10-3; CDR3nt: TGTGCCATCAGTACCGACAGGAACACTGAAGCTTTCTTT; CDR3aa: CAISTDRNTEAFF
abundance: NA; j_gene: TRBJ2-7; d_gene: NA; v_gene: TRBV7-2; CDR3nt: TGTGCCAGCAGCTTTGGCAGGGTCTACGAGCAGTACTTC; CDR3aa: CASSFGRVYEQYF
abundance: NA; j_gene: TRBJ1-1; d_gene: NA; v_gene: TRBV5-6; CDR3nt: TGTGCCAGCAGCGGGTGGAGGGGCACTGAAGCTTTCTTT; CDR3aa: CASSGWRGTEAFF
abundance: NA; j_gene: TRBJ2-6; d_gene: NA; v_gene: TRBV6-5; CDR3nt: TGTGCCAGCAGTTACTTCAAAGGGATTACCAACGTCCTGACTTTC; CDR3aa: CASSYFKGITNVLTF
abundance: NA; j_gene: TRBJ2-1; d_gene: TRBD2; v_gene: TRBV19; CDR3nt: TGTGCCAGTAGTATACGACTAGCGGGAGTGAATGAGCAGTTCTTC; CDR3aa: CASSIRLAGVNEQFF
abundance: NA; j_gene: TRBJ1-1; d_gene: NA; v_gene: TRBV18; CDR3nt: TGTGCCAGCTCACCGGACAGCACTGAAGCTTTCTTT; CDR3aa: CASSPDSTEAFF
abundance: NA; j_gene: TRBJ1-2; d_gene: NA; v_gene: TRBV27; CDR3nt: TGTGCCAGCAGCCCCTTCATCATAGGTTACAGCTCTAACTATGGCTACACCTTC; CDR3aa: CASSPFIIGYSSNYGYTF
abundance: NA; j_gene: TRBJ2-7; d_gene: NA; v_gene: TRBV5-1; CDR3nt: TGCGCCAGCAGCTTGGCCAAAGATGGGACCCCCTACGAGCAGTACTTC; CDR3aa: CASSLAKDGTPYEQYF
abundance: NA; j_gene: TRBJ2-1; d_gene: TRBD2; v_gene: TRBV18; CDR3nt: TGTGCCAGCTCAGAACTAGCGGGAGGTACGGGTGAGCAGTTCTTC; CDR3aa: CASSELAGGTGEQFF